This T cell receptor (beta chain) was recovered during a study of T-cell reconstitution after alpha-beta-depleted transplantation in children. Overall study results and limits: Two months or so post-transplant, alpha-beta T cells reportedly derived from several hundred expanded graft clones. T-cell counts and diversity were attributed mostly to newly produced T cells one year after transplant. After transplant, high TCRbeta diversity at day 60 in some patients arose from surviving recipient T cells and thymic progenitors.

Worth noting for this clonotype: Its antigen is unknown.

A TCRbeta library incorporating unique molecular identifiers was prepared. TCRdb reanalysed the PCR reads using MiXCR and keeps one entry per CDR3 protein. The sample has about a million distinct CDR3 sequences, roughly 29% seen once. The source was PBMCs, mostly from graft donor cells, collected 360 days after TCRalphabeta/CD19-depleted stem cell transplant. The source of this sequence is a boy in the first two years of life who had a stem cell transplant for SCID, so the T cells may come from the graft donor.

The DNA of the CDR3 is TGTGCCAGCTCACCACGAGGCAGTACTAATGAGCAGTTCTTC. Residues: CASSPRGSTNEQFF. The V call is TRBV18, the J call TRBJ2-1; D unresolved. V was shortened by 1 base and J by 7 bases, with 11 bases between the two germline ends. The CDR3 length is 14 residues. The germline V gene has CDR1 KGHSH and CDR2 LQKENI.